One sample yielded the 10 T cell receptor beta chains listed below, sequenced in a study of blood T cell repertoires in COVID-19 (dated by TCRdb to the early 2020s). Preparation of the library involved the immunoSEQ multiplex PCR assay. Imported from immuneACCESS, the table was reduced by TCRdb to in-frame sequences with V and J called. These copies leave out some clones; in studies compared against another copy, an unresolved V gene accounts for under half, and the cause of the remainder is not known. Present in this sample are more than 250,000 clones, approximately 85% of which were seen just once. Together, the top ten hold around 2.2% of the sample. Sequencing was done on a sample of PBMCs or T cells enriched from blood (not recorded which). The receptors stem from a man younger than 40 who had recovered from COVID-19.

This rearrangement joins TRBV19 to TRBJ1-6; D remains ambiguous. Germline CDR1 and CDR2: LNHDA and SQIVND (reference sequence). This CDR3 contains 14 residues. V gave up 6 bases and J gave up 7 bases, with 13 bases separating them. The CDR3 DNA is TGTGCCAGTAGACTATACAATCAAAATTCACCCCTCCACTTT. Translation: CASRLYNQNSPLHF.

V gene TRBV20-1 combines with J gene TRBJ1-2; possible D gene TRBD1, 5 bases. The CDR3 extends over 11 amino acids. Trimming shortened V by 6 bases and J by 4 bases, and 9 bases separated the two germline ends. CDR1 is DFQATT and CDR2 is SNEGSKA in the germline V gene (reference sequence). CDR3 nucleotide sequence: TGCAGTGCAGCGGGGGGCTATGGCTACACCTTC. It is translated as CSAAGGYGYTF.

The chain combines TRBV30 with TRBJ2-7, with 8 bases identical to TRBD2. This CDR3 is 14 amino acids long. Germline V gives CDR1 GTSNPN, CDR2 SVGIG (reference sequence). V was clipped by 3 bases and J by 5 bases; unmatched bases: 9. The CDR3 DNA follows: TGTGCCTGGAGGGATAGCGGGACCAGCGACGAGCAGTACTTC. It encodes CAWRDSGTSDEQYF.

The CDR3 region is CASSQDSAGNYGYTF. The DNA of the CDR3 is TGTGCCAGCAGCCAAGACAGCGCCGGAAACTATGGCTACACCTTC. The gene calls are TRBV7-2 and TRBJ1-2, with D possibly being TRBD1 (5 bases). V dropped 5 bases and J dropped 2 bases, with 15 bases sitting between them. This CDR3 is 15 amino acids long. Germline V lookup: CDR1 SGHTA, CDR2 FQGNSA.

The CDR3 bases are TGTGCCAGCGAGAACAGCGGAAATGAAAAACTGTTTTTT. Protein sequence: CASENSGNEKLFF. The rearrangement joins TRBV3-1 (or the pseudogene TRBV3-2) to TRBJ1-4; D remains ambiguous. The length of the CDR3 is 13 residues. V lost 8 bases to trimming and J lost 5 bases, with 12 bases between them. Germline CDR1 LGHDT, CDR2 YNNKEL (reference sequence).

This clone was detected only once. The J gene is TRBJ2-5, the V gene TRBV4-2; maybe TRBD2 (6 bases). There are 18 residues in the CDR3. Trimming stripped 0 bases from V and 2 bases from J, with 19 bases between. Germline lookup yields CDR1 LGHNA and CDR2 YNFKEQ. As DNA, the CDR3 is TGTGCCAGCAGCCAAGAGGCCCGCGTCGGAGGGCTACAAGAGACCCAGTACTTC. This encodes CASSQEARVGGLQETQYF.

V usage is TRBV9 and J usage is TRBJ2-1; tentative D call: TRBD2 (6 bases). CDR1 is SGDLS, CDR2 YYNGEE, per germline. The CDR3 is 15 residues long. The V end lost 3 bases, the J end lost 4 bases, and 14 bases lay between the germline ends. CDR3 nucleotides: TGTGCCAGCAGCGCTTCTCCCGGGAGATACAATGAGCAGTTCTTC. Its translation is CASSASPGRYNEQFF.

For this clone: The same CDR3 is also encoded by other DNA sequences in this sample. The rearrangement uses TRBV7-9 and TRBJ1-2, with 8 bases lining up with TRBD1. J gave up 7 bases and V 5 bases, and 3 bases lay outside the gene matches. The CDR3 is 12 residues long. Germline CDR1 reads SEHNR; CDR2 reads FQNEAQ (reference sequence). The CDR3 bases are TGTGCCAGCAGCCTCGACAGGGGTGGCTACACCTTC. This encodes CASSLDRGGYTF.

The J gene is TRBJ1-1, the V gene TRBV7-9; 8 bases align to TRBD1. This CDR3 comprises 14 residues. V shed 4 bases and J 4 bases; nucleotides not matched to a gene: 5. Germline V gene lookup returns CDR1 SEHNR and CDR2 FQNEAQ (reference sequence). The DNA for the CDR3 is TGTGCCAGCAGCTACGGACAGGGAGGCACTGAAGCTTTCTTT. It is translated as CASSYGQGGTEAFF.

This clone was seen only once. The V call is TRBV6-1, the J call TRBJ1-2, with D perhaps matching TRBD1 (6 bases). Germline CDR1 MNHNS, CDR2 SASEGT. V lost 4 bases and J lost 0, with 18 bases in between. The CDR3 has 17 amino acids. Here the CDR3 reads CASSVILTTGANYGYTF. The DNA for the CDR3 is TGTGCCAGCAGTGTTATACTTACGACAGGAGCTAACTATGGCTACACCTTC.